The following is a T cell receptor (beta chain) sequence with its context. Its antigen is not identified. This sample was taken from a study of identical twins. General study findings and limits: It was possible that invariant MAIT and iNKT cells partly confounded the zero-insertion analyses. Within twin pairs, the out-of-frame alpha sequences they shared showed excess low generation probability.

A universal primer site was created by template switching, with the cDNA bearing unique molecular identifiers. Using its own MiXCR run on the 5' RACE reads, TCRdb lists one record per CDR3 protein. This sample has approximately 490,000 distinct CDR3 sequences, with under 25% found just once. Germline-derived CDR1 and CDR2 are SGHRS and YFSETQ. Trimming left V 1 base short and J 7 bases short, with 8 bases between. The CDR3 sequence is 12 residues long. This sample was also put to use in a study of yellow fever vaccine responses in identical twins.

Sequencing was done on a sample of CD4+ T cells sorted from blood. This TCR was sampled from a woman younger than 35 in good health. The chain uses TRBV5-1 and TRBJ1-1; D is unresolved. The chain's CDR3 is CASSLPEGEAFF. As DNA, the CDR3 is TGCGCCAGCAGCTTGCCAGAAGGTGAAGCTTTCTTT.